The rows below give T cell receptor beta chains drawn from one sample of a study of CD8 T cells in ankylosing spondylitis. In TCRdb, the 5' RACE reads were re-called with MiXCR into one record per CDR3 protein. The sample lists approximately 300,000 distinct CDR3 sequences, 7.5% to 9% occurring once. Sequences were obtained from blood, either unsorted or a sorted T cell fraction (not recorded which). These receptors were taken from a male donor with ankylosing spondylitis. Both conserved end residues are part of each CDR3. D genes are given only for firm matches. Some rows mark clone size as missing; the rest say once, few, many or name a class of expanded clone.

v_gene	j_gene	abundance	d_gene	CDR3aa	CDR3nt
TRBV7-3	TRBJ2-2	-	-	CASSEGPTGELFF	TGTGCCAGCAGCGAAGGTCCCACCGGGGAGCTGTTTTTT
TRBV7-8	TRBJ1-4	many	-	CASSLDTFNEKLFF	TGTGCCAGCAGCTTGGACACGTTTAATGAAAAACTGTTTTTT
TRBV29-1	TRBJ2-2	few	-	CSVERQLNTGELFF	TGCAGCGTTGAGAGGCAGCTCAACACCGGGGAGCTGTTTTTT
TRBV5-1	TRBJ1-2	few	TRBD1	CASSPPGQGYGYTF	TGCGCCAGCAGCCCTCCCGGACAGGGCTATGGCTACACCTTC
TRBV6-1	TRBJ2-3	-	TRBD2	CASSTPGSGRISDTQYF	TGTGCCAGCAGTACACCCGGGAGCGGGAGGATCTCAGATACGCAGTATTTT
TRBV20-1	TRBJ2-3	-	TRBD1	CSALPGQGRDTQYF	TGCAGTGCCCTTCCAGGACAGGGGCGAGATACGCAGTATTTT
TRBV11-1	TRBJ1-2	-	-	CASSSLGFLGYTF	TGTGCCAGCAGCTCCCTGGGCTTTTTGGGCTACACCTTC
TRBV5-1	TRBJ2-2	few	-	CASSSGDPTGELFF	TGCGCCAGCAGTTCAGGGGACCCCACCGGGGAGCTGTTTTTT
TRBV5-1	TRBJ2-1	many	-	CASSPGQRHYNEQFF	TGCGCCAGCAGCCCCGGACAGAGACACTACAATGAGCAGTTCTTC
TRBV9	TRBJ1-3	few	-	CASSQTSQWQISGNTIYF	TGTGCCAGCAGCCAAACCTCCCAGTGGCAGATCTCTGGAAACACCATATATTTT
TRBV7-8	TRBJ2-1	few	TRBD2	CASRLRRTSSYNEQFF	TGTGCCAGCAGGCTTAGAAGGACTAGCAGCTACAATGAGCAGTTCTTC
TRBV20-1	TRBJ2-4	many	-	CSAWNTKNIQYF	TGCAGTGCTTGGAATACCAAAAACATTCAGTACTTC
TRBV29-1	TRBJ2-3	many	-	CSASTGSTDTQYF	TGCAGCGCTTCGACGGGTTCGACAGATACGCAGTATTTT
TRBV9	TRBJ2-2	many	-	CASSAQTPGELFF	TGTGCCAGCAGCGCCCAGACCCCCGGGGAGCTGTTTTTT
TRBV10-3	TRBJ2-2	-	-	CAISGGQMNTGELFF	TGTGCCATCAGTGGCGGACAGATGAACACCGGGGAGCTGTTTTTT
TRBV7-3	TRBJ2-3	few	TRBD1	CASSLMGQGTDTQYF	TGTGCCAGCAGCTTAATGGGACAGGGAACAGATACGCAGTATTTT
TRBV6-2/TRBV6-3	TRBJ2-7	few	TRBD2	CASTQTSGAPTISYEQYF	TGTGCCAGCACCCAGACTAGCGGGGCTCCAACTATCTCCTACGAGCAGTACTTC
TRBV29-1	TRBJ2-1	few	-	CSVDHSPGFWQFF	TGCAGCGTTGATCATTCGCCAGGTTTCTGGCAGTTCTTC
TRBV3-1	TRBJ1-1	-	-	CASSPNRVNTEAFF	TGTGCCAGCAGCCCCAACAGGGTGAACACTGAAGCTTTCTTT
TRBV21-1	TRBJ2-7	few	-	CASSDRLAGVYYEQYF	TGTGCCAGCAGCGACCGACTAGCGGGAGTTTACTACGAGCAGTACTTC
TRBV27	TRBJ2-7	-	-	CATGGGPYEQYF	TGTGCCACTGGGGGGGGGCCCTACGAGCAGTACTTC
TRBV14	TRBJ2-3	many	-	CASSQAGSTDTQYF	TGTGCCAGCAGCCAAGCTGGGTCCACAGATACGCAGTATTTT
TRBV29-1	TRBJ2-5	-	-	CSVDPLQETQYF	TGCAGCGTTGATCCACTTCAAGAGACCCAGTACTTC
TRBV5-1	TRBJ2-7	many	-	CASSLVGISYEQYF	TGCGCCAGCAGCTTGGTAGGGATATCCTACGAGCAGTACTTC
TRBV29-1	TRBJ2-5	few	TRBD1	CSAEGTGPGTQYF	TGCAGCGCTGAAGGGACAGGCCCCGGGACCCAGTACTTC
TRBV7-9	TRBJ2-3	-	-	CASRRAPDTQYF	TGTGCCAGCCGAAGGGCACCAGATACGCAGTATTTT
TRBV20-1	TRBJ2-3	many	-	CSATLAFGDTQYF	TGCAGTGCAACTCTAGCGTTTGGAGATACGCAGTATTTT
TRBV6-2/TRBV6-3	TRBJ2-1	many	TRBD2	CASSYSWASGRANNEQFF	TGTGCCAGCAGTTACTCCTGGGCTAGCGGGAGGGCGAACAATGAGCAGTTCTTC
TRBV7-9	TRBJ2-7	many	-	CASSLWTVSSYEQYF	TGTGCCAGCAGCTTATGGACAGTCAGCTCCTACGAGCAGTACTTC
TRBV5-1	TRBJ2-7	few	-	CASSPRDGRYEQYF	TGCGCCAGCAGCCCACGAGATGGGAGGTACGAGCAGTACTTC
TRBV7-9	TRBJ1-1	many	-	CASSSGVSYLETEAFF	TGTGCCAGCAGCTCGGGGGTTTCCTATTTAGAAACTGAAGCTTTCTTT
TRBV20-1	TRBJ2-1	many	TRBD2	CSAPGLAGLYNEQFF	TGCAGTGCTCCCGGACTAGCGGGATTGTACAATGAGCAGTTCTTC
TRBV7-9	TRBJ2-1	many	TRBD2	CASSLPPGGYNEQFF	TGTGCCAGCAGCCTCCCCCCGGGAGGATACAATGAGCAGTTCTTC
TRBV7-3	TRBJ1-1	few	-	CASSLWPGAEAFF	TGTGCCAGCAGCCTCTGGCCGGGGGCTGAAGCTTTCTTT
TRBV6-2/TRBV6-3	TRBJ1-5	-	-	CASSYPHQPQHF	TGTGCCAGCAGTTACCCCCATCAGCCCCAGCATTTT
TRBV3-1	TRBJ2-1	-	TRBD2	CASSQIAGGGYNEQFF	TGTGCCAGCAGCCAAATAGCGGGAGGGGGCTACAATGAGCAGTTCTTC
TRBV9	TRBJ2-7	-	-	CASSVGTGSSYEQYF	TGTGCCAGCAGCGTAGGAACAGGCAGCTCCTACGAGCAGTACTTC
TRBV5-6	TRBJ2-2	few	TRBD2	CASSLGLASGELFF	TGTGCCAGCAGCTTGGGACTAGCGAGCGGGGAGCTGTTTTTT
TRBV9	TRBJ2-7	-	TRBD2	CASSVVAGAGEQYF	TGTGCCAGCAGCGTAGTAGCGGGAGCCGGAGAGCAGTACTTC
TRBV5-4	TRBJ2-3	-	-	CASSSVGRPSTDTQYF	TGTGCCAGCAGCTCCGTAGGGCGGCCTAGCACAGATACGCAGTATTTT
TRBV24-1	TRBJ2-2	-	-	CATSDSGFTGELFF	TGTGCCACCAGTGATTCAGGTTTCACCGGGGAGCTGTTTTTT
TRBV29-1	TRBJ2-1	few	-	CSVVGGGEQFF	TGCAGCGTTGTAGGGGGTGGTGAGCAGTTCTTC
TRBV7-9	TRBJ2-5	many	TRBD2	CASSGGGLAGLETQYF	TGTGCCAGCAGCGGTGGAGGACTAGCGGGATTGGAGACCCAGTACTTC